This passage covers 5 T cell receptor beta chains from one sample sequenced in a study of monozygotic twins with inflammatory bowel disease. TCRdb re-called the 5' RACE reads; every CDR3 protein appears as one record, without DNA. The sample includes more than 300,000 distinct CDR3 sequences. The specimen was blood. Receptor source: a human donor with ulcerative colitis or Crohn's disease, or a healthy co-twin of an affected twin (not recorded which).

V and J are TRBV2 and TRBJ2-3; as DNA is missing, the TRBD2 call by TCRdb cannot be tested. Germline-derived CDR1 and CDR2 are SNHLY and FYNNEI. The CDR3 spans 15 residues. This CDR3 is CASIPSGGPGDTQYF.

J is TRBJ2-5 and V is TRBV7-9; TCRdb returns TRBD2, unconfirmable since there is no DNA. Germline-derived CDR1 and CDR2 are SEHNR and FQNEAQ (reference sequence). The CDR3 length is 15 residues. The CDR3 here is CASSTTRRQQETQYF.

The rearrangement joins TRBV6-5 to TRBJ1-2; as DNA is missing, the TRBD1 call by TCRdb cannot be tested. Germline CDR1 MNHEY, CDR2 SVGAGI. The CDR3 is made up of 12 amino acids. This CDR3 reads CASNGGGYGYTF.

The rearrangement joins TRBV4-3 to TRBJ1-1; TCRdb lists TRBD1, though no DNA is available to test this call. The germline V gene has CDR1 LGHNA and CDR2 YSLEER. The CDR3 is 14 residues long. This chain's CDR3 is CASSQVFVGGEAFF.

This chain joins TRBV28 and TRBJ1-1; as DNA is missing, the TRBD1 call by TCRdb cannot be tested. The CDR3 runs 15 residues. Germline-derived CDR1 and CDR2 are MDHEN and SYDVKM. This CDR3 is CASTPSGPMNTEAFF. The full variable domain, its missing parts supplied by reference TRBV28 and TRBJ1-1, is DVKVTQSSRYLVKRTGEKVFLECVQDMDHENMFWYRQDPGLGLRLIYFSYDVKMKEKGDIPEGYSVSREKKERFSLILESASTNQTSMYLCASTPSGPMNTEAFFGQGTRLTVV.